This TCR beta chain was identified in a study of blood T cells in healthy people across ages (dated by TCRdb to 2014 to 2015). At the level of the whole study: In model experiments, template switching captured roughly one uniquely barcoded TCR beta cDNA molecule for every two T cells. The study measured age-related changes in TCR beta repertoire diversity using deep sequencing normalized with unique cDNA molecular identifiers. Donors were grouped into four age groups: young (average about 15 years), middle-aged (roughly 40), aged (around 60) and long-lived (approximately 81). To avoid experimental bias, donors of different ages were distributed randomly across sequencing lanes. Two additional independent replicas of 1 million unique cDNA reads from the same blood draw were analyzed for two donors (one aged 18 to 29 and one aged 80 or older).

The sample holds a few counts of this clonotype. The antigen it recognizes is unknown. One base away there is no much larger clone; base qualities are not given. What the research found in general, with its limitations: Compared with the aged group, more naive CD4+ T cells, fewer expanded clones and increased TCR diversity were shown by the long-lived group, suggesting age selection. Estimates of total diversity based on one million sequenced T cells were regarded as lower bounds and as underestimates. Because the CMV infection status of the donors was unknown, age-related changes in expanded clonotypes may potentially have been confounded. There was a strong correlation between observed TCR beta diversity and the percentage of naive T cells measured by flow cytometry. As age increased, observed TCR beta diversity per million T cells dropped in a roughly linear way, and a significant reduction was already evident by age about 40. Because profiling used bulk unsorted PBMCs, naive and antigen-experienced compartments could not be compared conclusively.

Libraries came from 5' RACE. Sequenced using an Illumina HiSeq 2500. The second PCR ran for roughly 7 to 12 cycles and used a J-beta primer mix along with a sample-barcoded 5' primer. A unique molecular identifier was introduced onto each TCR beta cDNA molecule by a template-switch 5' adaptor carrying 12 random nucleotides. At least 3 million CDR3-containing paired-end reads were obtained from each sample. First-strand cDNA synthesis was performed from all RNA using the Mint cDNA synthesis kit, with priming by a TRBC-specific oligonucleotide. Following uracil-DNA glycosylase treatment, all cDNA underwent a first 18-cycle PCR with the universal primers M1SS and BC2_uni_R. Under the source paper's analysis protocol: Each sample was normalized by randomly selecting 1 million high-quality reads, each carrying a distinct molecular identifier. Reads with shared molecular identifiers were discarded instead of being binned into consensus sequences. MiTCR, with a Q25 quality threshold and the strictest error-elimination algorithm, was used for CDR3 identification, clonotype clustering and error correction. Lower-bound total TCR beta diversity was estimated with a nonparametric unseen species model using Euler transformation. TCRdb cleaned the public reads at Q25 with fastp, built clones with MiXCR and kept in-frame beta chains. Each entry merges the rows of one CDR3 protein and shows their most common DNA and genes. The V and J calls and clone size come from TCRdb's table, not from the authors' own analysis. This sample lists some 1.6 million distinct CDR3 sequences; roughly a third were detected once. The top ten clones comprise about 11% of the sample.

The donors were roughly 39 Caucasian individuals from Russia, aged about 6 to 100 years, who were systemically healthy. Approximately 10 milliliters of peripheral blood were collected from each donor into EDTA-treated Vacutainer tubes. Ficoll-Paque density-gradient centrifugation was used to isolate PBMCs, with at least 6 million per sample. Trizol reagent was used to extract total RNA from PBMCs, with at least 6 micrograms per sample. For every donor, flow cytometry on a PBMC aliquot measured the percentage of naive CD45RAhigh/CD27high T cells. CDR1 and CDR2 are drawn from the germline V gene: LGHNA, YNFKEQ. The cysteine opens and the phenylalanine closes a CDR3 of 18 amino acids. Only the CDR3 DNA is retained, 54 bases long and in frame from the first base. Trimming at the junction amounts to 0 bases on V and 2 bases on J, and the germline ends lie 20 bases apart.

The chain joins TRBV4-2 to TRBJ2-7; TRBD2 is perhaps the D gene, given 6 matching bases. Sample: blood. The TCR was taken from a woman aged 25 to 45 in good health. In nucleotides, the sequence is TGTGCCAGCAGCCAAGATCCGACTAGAGTTTCCCGGACCTACGAGCAGTACTTC. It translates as CASSQDPTRVSRTYEQYF.